This passage covers 23 T cell receptor beta chains from one sample sequenced in a study of spatial heterogeneity in lung cancer (dated by TCRdb to between 2018 and 2021). In light of the paper, this sample's time point label describes: sample taken at primary tumor resection. TCR sequencing used whole RNA extracted from tumor and nontumor lung tissue, or from cryopreserved PBMC samples, without cell sorting. Receptor libraries were prepared by 5' RACE. Sequencing was carried out with a NextSeq 500. Clones were called with MiXCR by TCRdb after fastp trimmed the public reads at Q25, and only in-frame beta chains were retained. CDR3 protein sequences are deduplicated, and each keeps its most common genes and DNA. The table for this sample lists a few thousand distinct CDR3 sequences; over 15% of them were counted only once. The biggest ten clones account for around 5.8% of the sample. Sequencing was performed on PBMCs, taken at surgery. The receptors shown here come from a male donor with early-stage non-small cell lung cancer.

Points on this clonotype: A much larger clone lies one base from this, so it may be a read error. This sequence joins TRBV6-2 or TRBV6-3 and TRBJ2-3; no clear D gene. The J call may be wrong; the DNA end is better matched by TRBJ1-5. Germline CDR1 and CDR2: MNHEY and SVGEGT. The CDR3 consists of 11 residues. The CDR3 coding sequence is TGTGCCAGCAGTTACCCGGATACGCAGCATTTT. The encoded protein is CASSYPDTQHF.

By share of the sample, this clonotype is medium-sized (0.01 to 0.1%). The rearrangement uses TRBV7-6 and TRBJ2-3; D may be TRBD1 or TRBD2 (5 bases each). Trimming pared 6 bases from V and 4 bases from J, leaving 14 bases between. The germline V gene has CDR1 SGHVS and CDR2 FNYEAQ. This CDR3 region has 14 residues. In DNA form, the CDR3 reads TGTGCCAGCAGGGAGGCAGGGCAACCAGATACGCAGTATTTT. It specifies CASREAGQPDTQYF.

This clonotype is categorized as medium-sized (0.01 to 0.1%). The V and J genes are TRBV12-3 or TRBV12-4 and TRBJ1-1, with 12 nucleotides matching TRBD1. CDR3 length equals 15 residues. With V trimmed by 2 bases and J by 7 bases, 5 bases remained unmatched. The CDR3 DNA follows: TGTGCCAGCAGTTTATCGGGACAGGGGGCGATTGAAGCTTTCTTT. Translated, it gives CASSLSGQGAIEAFF.

This clonotype was detected ten times or more. This chain links TRBV19 with TRBJ2-1; D possibly corresponds to TRBD2 (6 bases). The germline gives CDR1 LNHDA, CDR2 SQIVND (reference sequence). The V and J ends lost 5 bases and 0 bases respectively, with 11 bases between them. The CDR3 is 15 residues long. This CDR3 reads CASSDGSSSYNEQFF. In DNA, the CDR3 is TGTGCCAGTAGTGACGGGAGTAGCTCCTACAATGAGCAGTTCTTC.

Judged by abundance, this clonotype is medium-sized. V usage is TRBV6-2 or TRBV6-3 and J usage is TRBJ1-5, with TRBD1 identical over 8 bases. Germline V lookup: CDR1 MNHEY, CDR2 SVGEGT. V was clipped by 2 bases and J by 0 bases; unmatched bases: 6. The CDR3 spans 17 residues. The CDR3 is CASSYTLTGASNQPQHF. Here the CDR3 DNA reads TGTGCCAGCAGTTACACTTTGACAGGGGCTAGCAATCAGCCCCAGCATTTT.

Relative to its sample, this clonotype is medium-sized. This rearrangement joins TRBV11-1 to TRBJ2-2; D gene unclear. V was trimmed by 5 bases and J by 1 base, leaving 11 bases between them. The CDR3 extends over 15 amino acids. Germline V gives CDR1 SGHAT, CDR2 FQDESV (reference sequence). CDR3 DNA: TGTGCCAGCAGCCTTATGACGGTGAACACCGGGGAGCTGTTTTTT. Amino acids: CASSLMTVNTGELFF.

The table lists this clonotype with a count of one. CDR3 DNA: TGTGCCAGCAGCCTAGGGGGACTCACTGAAGCTTTCTTT. Protein product: CASSLGGLTEAFF. The gene calls are TRBV3-1 and TRBJ1-1; D may be TRBD1 (6 bases). CDR3 length equals 13 residues. V lost 4 bases, J lost 4 bases, and 10 bases lay in between. The germline CDR1 and CDR2 sequences are LGHDT and YNNKEL (reference sequence).

This clonotype is classed as medium-sized. This CDR3 reads CASGWSRGNNEQFF. Written as DNA, the CDR3 is TGCGCCAGCGGGTGGAGTAGGGGTAACAATGAGCAGTTCTTC. The rearrangement joins TRBV5-1 to TRBJ2-1; TRBD1 is a possible D gene (5 bases). V lost 7 bases and J 5 bases, leaving 16 bases between the germline ends. Germline CDR1 is SGHRS and CDR2 is YFSETQ. This CDR3 is built from 14 residues. The full variable domain, completed using reference TRBV5-1 and TRBJ2-1, is KAGVTQTPRYLIKTRGQQVTLSCSPISGHRSVSWYQQTPGQGLQFLFEYFSETQRNKGNFPGRFSGRQFSNSRSEMNVSTLELGDSALYLCASGWSRGNNEQFFGPGTRLTVL.

This chain uses TRBV5-5 with TRBJ1-1; D is unresolved. Germline CDR1 and CDR2: SGHKS and YYEKEE (reference sequence). Trimming took 3 bases from V and 1 from J, leaving 7 bases between them. The CDR3 loop spans 13 amino acids. The CDR3 region is CASSSDTNTEAFF. The CDR3 region has the DNA TGTGCCAGCAGCTCTGACACGAACACTGAAGCTTTCTTT.

By share, this clonotype ranks as medium-sized. The chain recombines TRBV18 with TRBJ2-7, with D tentatively TRBD1 (6 bases). The CDR3 covers 13 residues. The V and J ends lost 4 bases and 6 bases respectively, with 13 bases between them. CDR1 and CDR2 from the germline V gene are KGHSH and LQKENI. The CDR3: CASSRDRSREQYF. The DNA of the CDR3 is TGTGCCAGCTCACGCGACAGGTCTCGCGAGCAGTACTTC.

The table lists this clonotype with a count of one. A read error may be the cause here, since a much bigger clone is one base away. The chain couples TRBV7-2 to TRBJ2-2; D remains unclear. V shed 4 bases and J shed 9 bases, with 15 bases lying between them. Germline V gene data show CDR1 as SGHTA and CDR2 as FQGNSA. This CDR3 has 14 residues. CDR3 loop: CASSSSVASRELFF. CDR3 DNA: TGTGCCAGCAGCTCCTCGGTCGCCAGCCGGGAGCTGTTTTTT.

This clonotype showed up just a few times. The chain employs TRBV2 and TRBJ2-3; D gene uncertain. Germline V gives CDR1 SNHLY, CDR2 FYNNEI. Trimming pared 6 bases from V and 3 bases from J, leaving 10 bases between. The CDR3 has 13 amino acids. Written as DNA, the CDR3 is TGTGCCAGCAGGAGCGACGCTACAGATACGCAGTATTTT. Residues: CASRSDATDTQYF.

V and J are TRBV4-1 and TRBJ1-4; weak D call: TRBD1 (5 bases). This CDR3 is built from 20 residues. The germline CDR1 and CDR2 sequences are MGHRA and YSYEKL. Between the trimmed V and J ends, which lost 3 bases and 8 bases, there was a span of 31 bases. CDR3 in amino acids: CASSQVTGPPSLFGREKLFF. Here the CDR3 DNA reads TGCGCCAGCAGCCAGGTGACGGGACCCCCTAGCCTGTTCGGTCGGGAAAAACTGTTTTTT.

Within the sample, this clonotype is medium-sized. J is TRBJ2-7 and V is TRBV7-6; D might be TRBD1 or TRBD2, each matching 7 bases. With 5 bases removed from V and 5 bases from J, the gap between germline ends came to 16 bases. CDR1 and CDR2 (germline): SGHVS, FNYEAQ. This CDR3 is built from 14 residues. DNA of the CDR3: TGTGCCAGCAGCCCCAGGGGGGGGTCCCACGAGCAGTACTTC. This translates into CASSPRGGSHEQYF.

In its sample, this clonotype is medium-sized (0.01 to 0.1%). One end of the junction does not line up with germline, which may come from a read error. J is TRBJ2-7 and V is TRBV7-7; tentatively, D is TRBD2 (8 bases). Germline-derived CDR1 and CDR2 are SSHAT and FNYEAQ (reference sequence). The CDR3 loop spans 17 amino acids. In DNA, the CDR3 is TGTGCTAGCAGCCTGAGGGGGCCAGGACTAGCATCCTACGAGCAGTACTTC. Encoded protein: CASSLRGPGLASYEQYF.

Ten or more counts support this clonotype. The chain employs TRBV15 and TRBJ2-3; 8 bases align to TRBD2. The CDR3 totals 16 residues. The germline V gene has CDR1 LNHNV and CDR2 YYDKDF (reference sequence). V was clipped by 2 bases and J by 3 bases; unmatched bases: 7. The CDR3 bases are TGTGCCACCAGCAGAACCCGGGGCGGGGGGACAGATACGCAGTATTTT. It specifies CATSRTRGGGTDTQYF.

This clonotype is labeled medium-sized. This sequence joins TRBV13 and TRBJ1-4; 10 nucleotides agree with TRBD1. Germline CDR1 PRHDT, CDR2 FYEKMQ (reference sequence). This CDR3 has 18 residues. Trimming at V came to 1 base and at J to 0 bases, leaving 5 bases not matched to a gene. CDR3 protein: CASSLAHGTGATNEKLFF. Here the CDR3 DNA reads TGTGCCAGCAGCTTAGCCCACGGGACAGGGGCAACTAATGAAAAACTGTTTTTT.

This clonotype is medium-sized within its sample. The V gene is TRBV7-2, the J gene TRBJ2-7; a possible D gene is TRBD2 (5 bases). The length of the CDR3 is 12 residues. In germline, CDR1 is SGHTA, CDR2 FQGNSA. V lost 5 bases to trimming and J lost 6 bases, with 11 bases between them. The CDR3 DNA is TGTGCCAGCAGCCGAACGGGGTTCGAGCAGTACTTC. This sequence encodes CASSRTGFEQYF.

This clonotype came up many times. This rearrangement joins TRBV10-3 to TRBJ1-2; possible D gene TRBD1, 5 bases. Trimming took off 4 bases at V and 4 bases at J, with 16 bases between the two ends. The CDR3 length is 15 residues. The germline V gene encodes CDR1 ENHRY and CDR2 SYGVKD. In DNA, the CDR3 is TGTGCCATCAGTGCCCCGGGGCAGGGAAGCTATGGCTACACCTTC. Translation gives CAISAPGQGSYGYTF.

In its sample, this clonotype ranks as medium-sized. This chain uses TRBV4-1 with TRBJ1-2, with D possibly being TRBD1 (6 bases). Germline V gene lookup returns CDR1 MGHRA and CDR2 YSYEKL. Trimming cost V 4 bases and J 3 bases, with 12 bases left between them. The CDR3 length is 14 residues. The CDR3: CASSPPRGDYGYTF. CDR3 coding DNA: TGCGCCAGCAGCCCCCCCAGGGGTGACTATGGCTACACCTTC.

This clonotype was observed a handful of times. This chain's CDR3 is CASSLTGYNEQFF. Written as DNA, the CDR3 is TGTGCCAGCAGCTTAACGGGGTATAATGAGCAGTTCTTC. This rearrangement joins TRBV7-8 to TRBJ2-1; possibly TRBD2 for D (5 bases). Trimming removed 2 bases from V and 7 bases from J, with 9 bases in between. Germline values: CDR1 SGHVS, CDR2 FQNEAQ. This CDR3 contains 13 residues.

This clonotype has ten or more counts. The chain employs TRBV3-1 and TRBJ2-1; 7 nucleotides agree with TRBD2. V lost 2 bases, J lost 8 bases, and 6 bases stayed unmatched. Germline-derived CDR1 and CDR2 are LGHDT and YNNKEL (reference sequence). The CDR3 contains 14 residues. The CDR3 reads CASSQRDYPYEQFF. The CDR3 bases are TGTGCCAGCAGCCAAAGGGACTACCCTTATGAGCAGTTCTTC.

The chain carries TRBV27 and TRBJ2-5; TRBD1 agrees at 8 bases. The CDR3 contains 16 residues. V lost 2 bases to trimming and J lost 4 bases; unmatched junction nucleotides: 9. From germline, CDR1 is MNHEY and CDR2 SMNVEV (reference sequence). CDR3 sequence: CASSLKDREPRETQYF. Written as DNA, the CDR3 is TGTGCCAGCAGTTTAAAGGACAGGGAACCCCGAGAGACCCAGTACTTC.